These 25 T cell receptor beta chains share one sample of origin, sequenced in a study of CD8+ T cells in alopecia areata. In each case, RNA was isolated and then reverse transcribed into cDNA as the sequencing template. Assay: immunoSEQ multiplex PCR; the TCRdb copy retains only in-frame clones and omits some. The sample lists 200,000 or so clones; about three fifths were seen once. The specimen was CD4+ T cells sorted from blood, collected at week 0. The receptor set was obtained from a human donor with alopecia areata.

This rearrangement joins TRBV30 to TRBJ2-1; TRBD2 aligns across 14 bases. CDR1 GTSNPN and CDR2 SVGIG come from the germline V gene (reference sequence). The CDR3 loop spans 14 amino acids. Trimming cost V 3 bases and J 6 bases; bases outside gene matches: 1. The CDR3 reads CAWRGLAGANEQFF. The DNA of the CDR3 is TGTGCCTGGAGGGGACTAGCGGGGGCCAATGAGCAGTTCTTC.

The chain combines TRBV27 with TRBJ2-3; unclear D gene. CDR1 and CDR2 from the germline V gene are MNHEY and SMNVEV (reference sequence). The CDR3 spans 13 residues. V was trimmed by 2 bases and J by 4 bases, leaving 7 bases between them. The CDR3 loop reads CASSLHPADTQYF. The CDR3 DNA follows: TGTGCCAGCAGTTTACATCCAGCAGATACGCAGTATTTT.

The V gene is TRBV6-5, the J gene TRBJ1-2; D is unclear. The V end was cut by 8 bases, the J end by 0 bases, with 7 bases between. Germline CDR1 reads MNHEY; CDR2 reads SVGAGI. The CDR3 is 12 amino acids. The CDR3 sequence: CASVSSNYGYTF. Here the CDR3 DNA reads TGTGCCAGCGTCAGCTCTAACTATGGCTACACCTTC.

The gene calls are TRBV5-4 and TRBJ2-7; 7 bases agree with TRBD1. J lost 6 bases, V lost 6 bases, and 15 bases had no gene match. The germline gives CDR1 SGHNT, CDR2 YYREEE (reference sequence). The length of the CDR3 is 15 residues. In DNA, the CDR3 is TGTGCCAGCACCCCCGGACAGGCGGGTCATCGCGAGCAGTACTTC. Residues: CASTPGQAGHREQYF.

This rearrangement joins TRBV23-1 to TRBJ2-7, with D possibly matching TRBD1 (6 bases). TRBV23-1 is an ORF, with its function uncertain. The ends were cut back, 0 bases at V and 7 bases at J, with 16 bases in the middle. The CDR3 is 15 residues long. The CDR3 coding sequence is TGCGCCAGCAGTCAATCGATCCAGGGGCCTAAAGAGCAGTACTTC. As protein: CASSQSIQGPKEQYF.

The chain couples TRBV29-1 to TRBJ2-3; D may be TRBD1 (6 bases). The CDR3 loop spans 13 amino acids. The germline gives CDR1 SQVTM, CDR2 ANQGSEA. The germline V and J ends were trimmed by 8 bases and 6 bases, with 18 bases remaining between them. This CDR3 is CSLVGTGSDTQYF. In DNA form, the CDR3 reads TGCAGCTTGGTGGGTACAGGGTCGGATACGCAGTATTTT.

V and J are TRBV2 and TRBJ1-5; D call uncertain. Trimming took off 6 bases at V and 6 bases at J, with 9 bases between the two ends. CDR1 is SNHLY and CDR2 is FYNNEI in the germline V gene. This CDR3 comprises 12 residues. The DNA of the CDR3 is TGTGCCAGCAGGGATGAAGGTCAGCCCCAGCATTTT. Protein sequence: CASRDEGQPQHF.

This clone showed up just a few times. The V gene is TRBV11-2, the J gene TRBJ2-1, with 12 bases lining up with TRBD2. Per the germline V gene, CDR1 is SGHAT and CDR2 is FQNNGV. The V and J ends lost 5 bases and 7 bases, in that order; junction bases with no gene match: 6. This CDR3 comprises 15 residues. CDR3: CASSTRLAGVNEQFF. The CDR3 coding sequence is TGTGCCAGCAGCACAAGACTAGCGGGAGTGAATGAGCAGTTCTTC.

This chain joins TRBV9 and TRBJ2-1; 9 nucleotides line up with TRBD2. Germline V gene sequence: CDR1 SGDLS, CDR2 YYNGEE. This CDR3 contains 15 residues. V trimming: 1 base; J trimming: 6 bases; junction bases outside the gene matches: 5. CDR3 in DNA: TGTGCCAGCAGCGTATCTAGCGGGACAGTCAATGAGCAGTTCTTC. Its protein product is CASSVSSGTVNEQFF.

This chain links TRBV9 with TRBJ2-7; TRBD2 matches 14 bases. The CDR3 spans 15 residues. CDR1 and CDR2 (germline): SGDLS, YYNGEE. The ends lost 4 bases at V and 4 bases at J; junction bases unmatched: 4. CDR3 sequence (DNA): TGTGCCAGCAGCCCCGGGACTAGCGGGAGTTACGAGCAGTACTTC. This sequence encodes CASSPGTSGSYEQYF.

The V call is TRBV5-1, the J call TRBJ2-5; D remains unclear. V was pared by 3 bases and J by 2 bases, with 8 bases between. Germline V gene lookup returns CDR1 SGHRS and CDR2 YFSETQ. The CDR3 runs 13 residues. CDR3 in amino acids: CASSSYSQETQYF. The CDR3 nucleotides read TGCGCCAGCAGCTCCTACTCTCAAGAGACCCAGTACTTC.

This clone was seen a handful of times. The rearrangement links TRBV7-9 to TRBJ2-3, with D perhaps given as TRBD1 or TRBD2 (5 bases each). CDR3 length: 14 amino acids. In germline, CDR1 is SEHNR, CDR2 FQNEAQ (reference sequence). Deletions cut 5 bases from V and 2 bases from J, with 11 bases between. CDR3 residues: CASSAAGTTDTQYF. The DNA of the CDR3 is TGTGCCAGCAGCGCAGCAGGGACCACAGATACGCAGTATTTT.

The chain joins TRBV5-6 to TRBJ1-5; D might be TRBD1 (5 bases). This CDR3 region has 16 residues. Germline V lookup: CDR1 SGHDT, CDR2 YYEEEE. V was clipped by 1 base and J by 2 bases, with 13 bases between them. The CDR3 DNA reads TGTGCCAGCAGCTTGTACGGTGGGGCTGGCAATCAGCCCCAGCATTTT. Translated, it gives CASSLYGGAGNQPQHF.

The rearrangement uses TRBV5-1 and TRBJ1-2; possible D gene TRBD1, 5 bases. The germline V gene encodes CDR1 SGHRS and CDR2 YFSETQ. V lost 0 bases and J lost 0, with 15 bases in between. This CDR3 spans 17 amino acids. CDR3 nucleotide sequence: TGCGCCAGCAGCTTGGACCCTATCCGACAGACTAACTATGGCTACACCTTC. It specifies CASSLDPIRQTNYGYTF.

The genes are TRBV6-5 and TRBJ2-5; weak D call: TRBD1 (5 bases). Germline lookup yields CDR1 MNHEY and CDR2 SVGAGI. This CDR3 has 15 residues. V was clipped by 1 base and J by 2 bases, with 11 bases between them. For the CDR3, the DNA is TGTGCCAGCAGTTACTGGGGCCGGCGGCAAGAGACCCAGTACTTC. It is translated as CASSYWGRRQETQYF.

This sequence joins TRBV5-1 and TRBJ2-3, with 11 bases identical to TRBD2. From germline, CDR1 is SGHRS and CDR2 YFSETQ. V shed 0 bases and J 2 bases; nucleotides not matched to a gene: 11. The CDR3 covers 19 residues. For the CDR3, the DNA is TGCGCCAGCAGCTTGGAACGGTCGCGGACTAGCGGGTTCACAGATACGCAGTATTTT. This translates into CASSLERSRTSGFTDTQYF.

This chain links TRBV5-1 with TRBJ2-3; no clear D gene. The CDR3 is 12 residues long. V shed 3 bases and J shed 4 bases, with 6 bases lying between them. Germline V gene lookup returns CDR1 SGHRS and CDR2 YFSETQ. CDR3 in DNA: TGCGCCAGCAGCTCCAACTCAGATACGCAGTATTTT. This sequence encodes CASSSNSDTQYF.

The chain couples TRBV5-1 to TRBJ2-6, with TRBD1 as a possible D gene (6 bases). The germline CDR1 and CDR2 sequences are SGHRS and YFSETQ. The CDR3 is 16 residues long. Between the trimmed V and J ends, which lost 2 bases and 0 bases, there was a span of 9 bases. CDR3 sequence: CASSFGQSSGANVLTF. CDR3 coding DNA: TGCGCCAGCAGCTTCGGACAGAGCTCTGGGGCCAACGTCCTGACTTTC.

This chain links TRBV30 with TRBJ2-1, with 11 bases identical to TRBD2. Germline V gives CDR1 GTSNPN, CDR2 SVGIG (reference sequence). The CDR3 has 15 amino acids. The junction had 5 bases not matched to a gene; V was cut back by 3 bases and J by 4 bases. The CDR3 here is CAWSLGTSGYNEQFF. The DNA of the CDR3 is TGTGCCTGGAGCCTCGGGACTAGCGGTTACAATGAGCAGTTCTTC.

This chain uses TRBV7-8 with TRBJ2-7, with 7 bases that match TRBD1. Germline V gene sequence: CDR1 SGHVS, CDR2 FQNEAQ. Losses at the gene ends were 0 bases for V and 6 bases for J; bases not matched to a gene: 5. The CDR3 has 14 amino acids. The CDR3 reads CASSLAAGGTEQYF. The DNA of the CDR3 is TGTGCCAGCAGCTTAGCGGCAGGGGGAACCGAGCAGTACTTC.

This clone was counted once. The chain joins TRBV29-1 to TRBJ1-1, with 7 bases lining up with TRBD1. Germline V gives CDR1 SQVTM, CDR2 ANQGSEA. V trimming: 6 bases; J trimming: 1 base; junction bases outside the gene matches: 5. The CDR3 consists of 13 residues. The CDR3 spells CSVWGQPNTEAFF. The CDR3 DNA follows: TGCAGCGTGTGGGGACAGCCGAACACTGAAGCTTTCTTT.

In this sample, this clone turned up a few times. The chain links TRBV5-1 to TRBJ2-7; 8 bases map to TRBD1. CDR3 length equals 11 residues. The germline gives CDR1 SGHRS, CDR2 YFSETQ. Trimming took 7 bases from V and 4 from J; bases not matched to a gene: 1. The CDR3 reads CASGQGYEQYF. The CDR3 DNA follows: TGCGCCAGCGGACAGGGTTACGAGCAGTACTTC. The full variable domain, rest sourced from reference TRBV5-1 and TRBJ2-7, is KAGVTQTPRYLIKTRGQQVTLSCSPISGHRSVSWYQQTPGQGLQFLFEYFSETQRNKGNFPGRFSGRQFSNSRSEMNVSTLELGDSALYLCASGQGYEQYFGPGTRLTVT.

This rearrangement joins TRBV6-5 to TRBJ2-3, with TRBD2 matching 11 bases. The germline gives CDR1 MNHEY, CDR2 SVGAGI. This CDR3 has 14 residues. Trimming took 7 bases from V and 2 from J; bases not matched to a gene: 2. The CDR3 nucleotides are TGTGCCAGCACTAGCGGGGGGACCACAGATACGCAGTATTTT. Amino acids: CASTSGGTTDTQYF.

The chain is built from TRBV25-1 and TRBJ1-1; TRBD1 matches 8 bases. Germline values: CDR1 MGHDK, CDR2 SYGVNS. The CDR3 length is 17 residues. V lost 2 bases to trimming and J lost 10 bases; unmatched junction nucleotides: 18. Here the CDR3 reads CASSENRGSAMRKSAFF. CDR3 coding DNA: TGTGCCAGCAGTGAAAACAGGGGGTCCGCGATGAGGAAGTCAGCTTTCTTT.

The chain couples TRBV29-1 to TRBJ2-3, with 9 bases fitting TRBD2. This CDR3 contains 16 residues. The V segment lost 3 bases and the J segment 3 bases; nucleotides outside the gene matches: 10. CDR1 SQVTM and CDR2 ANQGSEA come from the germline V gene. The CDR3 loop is CSVDVIAGGRTDTQYF. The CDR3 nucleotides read TGCAGCGTTGACGTGATTGCGGGGGGGCGAACAGATACGCAGTATTTT.